These 5 T cell receptor beta chains were sequenced from one sample in a study of blood T cell repertoires in COVID-19. TCRdb's copy holds only in-frame clones and misses some; the assay was immunoSEQ multiplex PCR. The repertoire holds 70,000 to 85,000 clones, more than 75% seen once, with less than 25% in the top ten. Sequencing was performed on peripheral blood. The receptors originated from a human donor in a cohort sampled during active COVID-19.

The chain uses TRBV4-2 and TRBJ1-4; 11 bases align to TRBD1. Germline V lookup: CDR1 LGHNA, CDR2 YNFKEQ. CDR3 length equals 18 residues. With 3 bases clipped from V and 0 bases from J, the junction kept 6 bases outside the gene matches. In nucleotides, the CDR3 is TGTGCCAGCAGCCATCAAGGACAGGGGGCATCAACTAATGAAAAACTGTTTTTT. This encodes CASSHQGQGASTNEKLFF.

The CDR3 loop is CASSLSGMNTEAFF. The CDR3 region has the DNA TGTGCCAGCAGCTTATCCGGGATGAACACTGAAGCTTTCTTT. The chain employs TRBV5-6 and TRBJ1-1; unclear D gene. CDR3 length: 14 amino acids. The germline gives CDR1 SGHDT, CDR2 YYEEEE. Trimming removed 2 bases at V and 0 bases at J, with 8 bases between.

The chain recombines TRBV28 with TRBJ2-7; 7 nucleotides agree with TRBD1. Germline assignment: CDR1 MDHEN and CDR2 SYDVKM. After removal of 10 bases from V and 1 base from J, the junction contained 13 bases not matched to a gene. The CDR3 has 15 amino acids. CDR3 sequence: CAITSGPGQSYEQYF. The CDR3 DNA is TGTGCCATCACCTCGGGCCCGGGACAGTCCTACGAGCAGTACTTC. The variable domain in full, completed from reference TRBV28 and TRBJ2-7, reads DVKVTQSSRYLVKRTGEKVFLECVQDMDHENMFWYRQDPGLGLRLIYFSYDVKMKEKGDIPEGYSVSREKKERFSLILESASTNQTSMYLCAITSGPGQSYEQYFGPGTRLTVT.

The chain uses TRBV3-1 (or the pseudogene TRBV3-2) and TRBJ1-4; weak D call: TRBD1 (5 bases). In germline, CDR1 is LGHDT, CDR2 YNNKEL (reference sequence). This CDR3 region has 15 residues. Trimming pared 0 bases from V and 6 bases from J, leaving 11 bases between. The CDR3 bases are TGTGCCAGCAGCCAAGATCCGTACAGGCATGAAAAACTGTTTTTT. This gives the protein CASSQDPYRHEKLFF.

The gene calls are TRBV18 and TRBJ1-2; 10 bases are shared with TRBD1. The length of the CDR3 is 16 residues. Germline CDR1 reads KGHSH; CDR2 reads LQKENI. With 6 bases clipped from V and 7 bases from J, the junction kept 14 bases outside the gene matches. The CDR3 here is CASSLSPDGQGGGYTF. The CDR3 bases are TGTGCCAGCTCCCTCTCCCCCGACGGACAGGGGGGTGGCTACACCTTC.